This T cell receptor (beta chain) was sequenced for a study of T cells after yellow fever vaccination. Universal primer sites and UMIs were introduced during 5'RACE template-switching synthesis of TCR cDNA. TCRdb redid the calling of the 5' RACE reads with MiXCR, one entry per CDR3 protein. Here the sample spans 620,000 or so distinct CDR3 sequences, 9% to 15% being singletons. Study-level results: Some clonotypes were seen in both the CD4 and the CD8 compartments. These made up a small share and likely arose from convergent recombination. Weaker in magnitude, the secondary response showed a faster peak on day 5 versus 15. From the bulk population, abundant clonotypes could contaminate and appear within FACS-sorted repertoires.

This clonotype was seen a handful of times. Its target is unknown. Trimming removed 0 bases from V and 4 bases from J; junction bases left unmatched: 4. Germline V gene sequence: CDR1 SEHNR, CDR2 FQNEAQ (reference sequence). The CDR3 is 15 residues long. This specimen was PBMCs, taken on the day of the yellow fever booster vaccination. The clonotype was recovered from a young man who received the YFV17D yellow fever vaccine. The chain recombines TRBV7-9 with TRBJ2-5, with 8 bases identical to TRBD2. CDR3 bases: TGTGCCAGCAGCTTAGCCGGGAGGGCGGGAGAGACCCAGTACTTC. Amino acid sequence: CASSLAGRAGETQYF.